The 24 T cell receptor beta chains below come from one sample, sequenced in a study of T cell responses to AZD1222 COVID-19 vaccine. Only in-frame clones appear in the TCRdb table, and some are missing; sequencing was by immunoSEQ multiplex PCR. Seen here are more than 70,000 clones, about 89% observed once, and the top ten hold 5%. The sequences come from peripheral blood, collected 28 days after the second AZD1222 dose. All receptors come from an adult who received the AZD1222 COVID-19 vaccine.

The chain combines TRBV5-6 with TRBJ1-3, with D possibly matching TRBD1 (6 bases). Germline values: CDR1 SGHDT, CDR2 YYEEEE. Trimming took 2 bases from V and 2 from J, leaving 8 bases between them. This CDR3 spans 14 amino acids. The CDR3 DNA is TGTGCCAGCAGCTTAAGGGGGGCTGGAAACACCATATATTTT. This translates into CASSLRGAGNTIYF. The whole variable domain, filled in from reference TRBV5-6 and TRBJ1-3, reads DAGVTQSPTHLIKTRGQQVTLRCSPKSGHDTVSWYQQALGQGPQFIFQYYEEEERQRGNFPDRFSGHQFPNYSSELNVNALLLGDSALYLCASSLRGAGNTIYFGEGSWLTVV.

V gene TRBV7-9 combines with J gene TRBJ1-3; D is perhaps TRBD1 (5 bases). V lost 5 bases, J lost 3 bases, and 11 bases lay in between. CDR3 size: 14 residues. The germline CDR1 and CDR2 sequences are SEHNR and FQNEAQ (reference sequence). The DNA of the CDR3 is TGTGCCAGCAGCGTCCAGGGTATTGGAAACACCATATATTTT. The encoded protein is CASSVQGIGNTIYF.

This chain uses TRBV12-2 with TRBJ1-5; the table gives TRBD1 as D, unverified against the DNA. TRBV12-2 is described as a pseudogene. The CDR3 is 14 residues long. CDR3 nucleotides: TGTGCAAGTCGCGGACCGACAGGTGATCAGCCCCAGCATTTT. As protein: CASRGPTGDQPQHF.

The V gene is TRBV3-1 (or the pseudogene TRBV3-2), the J gene TRBJ2-3; TRBD2 aligns across 8 bases. V trimming: 0 bases; J trimming: 3 bases; junction bases outside the gene matches: 5. Per the germline V gene, CDR1 is LGHDT and CDR2 is YNNKEL (reference sequence). The CDR3 totals 16 residues. In DNA form, the CDR3 reads TGTGCCAGCAGCCAAGATCCTGGCGGGGGGACAGATACGCAGTATTTT. Encoded protein: CASSQDPGGGTDTQYF.

This chain connects TRBV30 to TRBJ1-6; the D is unclear. CDR3 length equals 14 residues. Germline CDR1 and CDR2: GTSNPN and SVGIG (reference sequence). V was clipped by 4 bases and J by 1 base, with 8 bases between them. The CDR3 nucleotides are TGTGCCTGGACCCTGACGTCCTATAATTCACCCCTCCACTTT. Its translation is CAWTLTSYNSPLHF.

This chain joins TRBV5-6 and TRBJ1-2; D unresolved. Trimming left V 2 bases short and J 4 bases short, with 6 bases between. The CDR3 has 12 amino acids. The germline V gene encodes CDR1 SGHDT and CDR2 YYEEEE. The CDR3 spells CASSFESYGYTF. The CDR3 bases are TGTGCCAGCAGCTTCGAGAGCTATGGCTACACCTTC.

J is TRBJ2-7 and V is TRBV21-1; TRBD2 reflects the table's D call only, with no check against the DNA. TRBV21-1 is shown as a pseudogene. This CDR3 has 16 amino acids. The CDR3 DNA sequence: TGTGCCAGCAGCACCCGGGGGGGGCGGTATTCCTACGAGCAGTACTTC. As protein: CASSTRGGRYSYEQYF.

The chain recombines TRBV18 with TRBJ1-3; D not certain. Germline V gives CDR1 KGHSH, CDR2 LQKENI. V gave up 0 bases and J gave up 0 bases, with 6 bases separating them. This CDR3 contains 15 residues. The CDR3 region is CASSPPTNSGNTIYF. The DNA for the CDR3 is TGTGCCAGCTCACCACCTACAAACTCTGGAAACACCATATATTTT.

The chain has TRBV19 and TRBJ1-1, with 8 nucleotides matching TRBD1. Germline V gives CDR1 LNHDA, CDR2 SQIVND (reference sequence). With V trimmed by 3 bases and J by 5 bases, 8 bases remained unmatched. The CDR3 is made up of 15 amino acids. CDR3 region: CASSILTGEGTEAFF. As DNA, the CDR3 is TGTGCCAGTAGTATCCTGACAGGGGAGGGGACTGAAGCTTTCTTT.

V is TRBV6-1 and J is TRBJ1-5, with a possible D match to TRBD1 (6 bases). Germline CDR1 and CDR2: MNHNS and SASEGT. V was clipped by 3 bases and J by 7 bases, with 19 bases between them. The CDR3 length is 16 residues. This CDR3 reads CASSDQQGRPRQPQHF. Written as DNA, the CDR3 is TGTGCCAGCAGTGACCAACAGGGCCGACCCAGACAGCCCCAGCATTTT.

This clone was recorded a few times. The chain uses TRBV7-9 and TRBJ1-4; 7 bases are a match to TRBD1. V dropped 5 bases and J dropped 7; count of bases not matched to a gene: 10. The germline V gene encodes CDR1 SEHNR and CDR2 FQNEAQ (reference sequence). The CDR3 is 15 residues long. The CDR3 nucleotides are TGTGCCAGCAGCCAAACAGGGGACGGTGCTGAAAAACTGTTTTTT. Amino acids: CASSQTGDGAEKLFF.

The rearrangement uses TRBV9 and TRBJ2-1; D call uncertain. Deletions cut 0 bases from V and 9 bases from J, with 16 bases between. CDR3 size: 15 residues. Germline V lookup: CDR1 SGDLS, CDR2 YYNGEE. The CDR3 sequence: CASSVEGSPVSEQFF. CDR3 in DNA: TGTGCCAGCAGCGTAGAGGGATCACCTGTCAGTGAGCAGTTCTTC.

V gene TRBV10-3 combines with J gene TRBJ1-2; 7 bases align to TRBD1. The CDR3 is made up of 13 amino acids. The germline V gene has CDR1 ENHRY and CDR2 SYGVKD. V trimming: 11 bases; J trimming: 2 bases; junction bases outside the gene matches: 8. CDR3 loop: CASRTGENYGYTF. The CDR3 nucleotides are TGTGCCTCGAGGACAGGTGAAAACTATGGCTACACCTTC.

The gene calls are TRBV19 and TRBJ2-5; D might be TRBD1 or TRBD2, each matching 5 bases. V dropped 6 bases and J dropped 5 bases, with 13 bases sitting between them. CDR3 length equals 13 residues. The germline V gene encodes CDR1 LNHDA and CDR2 SQIVND (reference sequence). CDR3 in DNA: TGTGCCAGTAGCGAGGGGCGAGGGGAGACCCAGTACTTC. It is translated as CASSEGRGETQYF.

The chain combines TRBV18 with TRBJ2-1; the D call may be TRBD1 or TRBD2 (6 bases each). Deletions cut 3 bases from V and 9 bases from J, with 21 bases between. The CDR3 consists of 16 residues. The germline V gene encodes CDR1 KGHSH and CDR2 LQKENI. Written as DNA, the CDR3 is TGTGCCAGCTCACCTCAACCGGGACAAGGAGGGGGTGAGCAGTTCTTC. This translates into CASSPQPGQGGGEQFF.

CDR3 coding DNA: TGTGCCAGCAGCCAAACTAGCGGGAGCTCCTACGAGCAGTACTTC. Protein: CASSQTSGSSYEQYF. The chain couples TRBV3-1 (or the pseudogene TRBV3-2) to TRBJ2-7, with 11 bases matching TRBD2. With 2 bases clipped from V and 0 bases from J, the junction kept 0 bases outside the gene matches. Germline V gives CDR1 LGHDT, CDR2 YNNKEL (reference sequence). CDR3 length equals 15 residues.

The rearrangement joins TRBV7-9 to TRBJ1-1; a weak D match, TRBD1 (5 bases). The V gene lost 2 bases and the J gene lost 8 bases, with 15 bases spanning the gap. This CDR3 is built from 14 residues. The V gene's germline CDR1 is SEHNR and CDR2 FQNEAQ (reference sequence). CDR3 nucleotide sequence: TGTGCCAGCAGCTTATCAGGGTTAGAGGGGGAAGCTTTCTTT. Translated, it gives CASSLSGLEGEAFF.

This chain joins TRBV4-2 and TRBJ1-6; no clear D. Germline V gives CDR1 LGHNA, CDR2 YNFKEQ. Trimming removed 0 bases at V and 7 bases at J, with 19 bases between. This CDR3 has 18 residues. This CDR3 reads CASSQEIGDDTRNSPLHF. DNA of the CDR3: TGTGCCAGCAGCCAAGAAATCGGCGACGATACGAGGAATTCACCCCTCCACTTT.

The rearrangement uses TRBV5-1 and TRBJ1-1; D is possibly TRBD1 (5 bases). CDR3 length equals 14 residues. From germline, CDR1 is SGHRS and CDR2 YFSETQ. Trimming shortened V by 0 bases and J by 4 bases, and 10 bases separated the two germline ends. The CDR3, as DNA: TGCGCCAGCAGCTTGGATGCGGGGGGCACTGAAGCTTTCTTT. This gives the protein CASSLDAGGTEAFF.

The gene calls are TRBV11-2 and TRBJ2-2, with D unresolved. The germline V and J ends were trimmed by 3 bases and 1 base, with 6 bases remaining between them. CDR3 length: 14 amino acids. CDR1 and CDR2 (germline): SGHAT, FQNNGV. CDR3 sequence (DNA): TGTGCCAGCAGCTTCACAGAGAACACCGGGGAGCTGTTTTTT. It encodes CASSFTENTGELFF. Full variable domain (missing parts from reference TRBV11-2 and TRBJ2-2): EAGVAQSPRYKIIEKRQSVAFWCNPISGHATLYWYQQILGQGPKLLIQFQNNGVVDDSQLPKDRFSAERLKGVDSTLKIQPAKLEDSAVYLCASSFTENTGELFFGEGSRLTVL.

The V gene is TRBV3-1 (or the pseudogene TRBV3-2), the J gene TRBJ2-5; no reliable D call. CDR3 length: 15 residues. CDR1 and CDR2 (germline): LGHDT, YNNKEL (reference sequence). Between the trimmed V and J ends, which lost 1 base and 3 bases, there was a span of 12 bases. For the CDR3, the DNA is TGTGCCAGCAGCCAAGGGGGTCTCACCAAAGAGACCCAGTACTTC. This gives the protein CASSQGGLTKETQYF.

As DNA, the CDR3 is TGTGCCAGCAGTGACGTAGGGGGGTACGAGCAGTACTTC. Protein sequence: CASSDVGGYEQYF. The chain is built from TRBV2 and TRBJ2-7; D is possibly TRBD1 or TRBD2 (6 bases each). Germline V gene lookup returns CDR1 SNHLY and CDR2 FYNNEI. Trimming took 3 bases from V and 4 from J, leaving 10 bases between them. CDR3 size: 13 residues.

The V call is TRBV6-5, the J call TRBJ1-6; D ambiguous. This CDR3 has 14 amino acids. The germline V gene encodes CDR1 MNHEY and CDR2 SVGAGI. V was clipped by 2 bases and J by 7 bases, with 9 bases between them. The CDR3 protein is CASSYQQWNSPLHF. CDR3 nucleotides: TGTGCCAGCAGTTACCAGCAGTGGAATTCACCCCTCCACTTT.

The chain carries TRBV10-1 and TRBJ1-1; no definite D call. The CDR3 has 15 amino acids. The germline V gene encodes CDR1 WNHNN and CDR2 SYGVQD (reference sequence). Between the trimmed V and J ends, which lost 4 bases and 1 base, there was a span of 13 bases. This CDR3 reads CASSAAEAPNTEAFF. In DNA form, the CDR3 reads TGCGCCAGCAGTGCCGCGGAGGCTCCGAACACTGAAGCTTTCTTT.